Listed below are T cell receptor beta chains from one sample, sequenced in a study of brain T cells in children with intractable seizures. The protocol was immunoSEQ multiplex PCR, while the TCRdb copy is restricted to in-frame clones and leaves out a portion. The table has about 340,000 clones, over 90% seen once; the top ten hold 5.7%. The input for sequencing was peripheral blood, taken 5 to 6 months after surgery. The receptors stem from a boy in the first two years of life with tuberous sclerosis and intractable seizures. The CDR3 runs from the conserved cysteine through the conserved F or W. D genes are given only for firm matches. Clone size is given for some rows only: seen once, a few or many times, or a class if the clone is expanded.

length | size | D | J | V | DNA | CDR3
15 | . | . | TRBJ1-2 | TRBV29-1 | TGCAGCGTTGAAGGCCCTTTCTCACAGGGATACGGCTACACCTTC | CSVEGPFSQGYGYTF
17 | . | . | TRBJ2-1 | TRBV24-1 | TGTGCCACCAGTGATTCCACCAGACAGGTGGCTCACAATGAGCAGTTCTTC | CATSDSTRQVAHNEQFF
13 | . | . | TRBJ2-1 | TRBV6-5 | TGTGCCAGCAGTTTCGGCCGTGGGAATGAGCAGTTCTTC | CASSFGRGNEQFF
17 | . | TRBD1 | TRBJ2-7 | TRBV11-2 | TGTGCCAGCAGCTTAGATGTGGGACAGCTACACTCCTACGAGCAGTACTTC | CASSLDVGQLHSYEQYF
11 | once | . | TRBJ2-7 | TRBV20-1 | TGCAGTGCTAGGATTAACTACGAGCAGTACTTC | CSARINYEQYF
14 | . | . | TRBJ2-4 | TRBV6-5 | TGTGCCAGCAGTTACTCCCTAGCCAAAAACATTCAGTACTTC | CASSYSLAKNIQYF
14 | . | . | TRBJ2-3 | TRBV7-2 | TGTGCCAGTGCTTTGGAGTCTGGCACAGATACGCAGTATTTT | CASALESGTDTQYF
16 | . | . | TRBJ2-3 | TRBV5-6 | TGTGCCAGCAGCCGACTCGTATTTGCTAGCACAGATACGCAGTATTTT | CASSRLVFASTDTQYF
16 | . | . | TRBJ2-2 | TRBV5-1 | TGCGCCAGCAGCTTGGTCGGCCAGGGGATCGCCGGGGAGCTGTTTTTT | CASSLVGQGIAGELFF
12 | . | . | TRBJ1-1 | TRBV24-1 | TGTGCCTATCACATTCGTCAGGCGCGCGCTTTCTTT | CAYHIRQARAFF
13 | once | . | TRBJ2-1 | TRBV12-3/TRBV12-4 | TGTGCCAGCACTTGGGCGAATTACAATGAGCAGTTCTTC | CASTWANYNEQFF
15 | . | . | TRBJ2-5 | TRBV5-4 | TGTGCCAGCAGTTCAGACGGGGTGCGGCAAGAGACCCAGTACTTC | CASSSDGVRQETQYF
16 | once | TRBD1 | TRBJ2-3 | TRBV19 | TGTGCCAGTAGTATAGCCGACAGGGAAGTGACAGATACGCAGTATTTT | CASSIADREVTDTQYF
15 | . | . | TRBJ2-7 | TRBV28 | TGTGCCAGCAGTTTACACCAGACAGCCACCTACGAGCAGTACTTC | CASSLHQTATYEQYF
12 | . | . | TRBJ2-7 | TRBV30 | TGTGCCTGGAGCCCCGGGGCCATCGAGCAGTACTTC | CAWSPGAIEQYF
16 | . | TRBD1 | TRBJ2-5 | TRBV4-1 | TGCGCCAGCAGCCAAGGGACAGGGTCTAGTGGTGGGACCCAGTACTTC | CASSQGTGSSGGTQYF
13 | . | . | TRBJ2-1 | TRBV7-9 | TGTGCCAGCAGCTTAGAAGGGTGGGATGAGCAGTTCTTC | CASSLEGWDEQFF
15 | . | . | TRBJ2-7 | TRBV6-5 | TGTGCCAGCAGCATGGCGGGCGGGGTCCCCTACGAGCAGTACTTC | CASSMAGGVPYEQYF
14 | . | TRBD1 | TRBJ1-2 | TRBV7-6 | TGTGCCAGCAGCGCAGGGGGAATCGGTCACGGCTACACCTTC | CASSAGGIGHGYTF
16 | . | TRBD2 | TRBJ2-2 | TRBV9 | TGTGCCAGCAGCACTTCTAGCGGGGGGAACACCGGGGAGCTGTTTTTT | CASSTSSGGNTGELFF
14 | . | . | TRBJ1-1 | TRBV6-4 | TGTGCCAGCAGAGGGACCTGGAGGGAGACTGAAGCTTTCTTT | CASRGTWRETEAFF
14 | . | TRBD2 | TRBJ2-7 | TRBV2 | TGTGCCAGCAGGGAGGGGTCTAGCGGGCCCTTCCAGTACTTC | CASREGSSGPFQYF
12 | . | . | TRBJ2-1 | TRBV30 | TGTGCCTGGAGTGCCCAGGGTCTGCTTCAGTTCTTC | CAWSAQGLLQFF
16 | . | . | TRBJ1-1 | TRBV6-1 | TGTGCCAGCAGTGAACGGGCCTGGGGCATGAACACTGAAGCTTTCTTT | CASSERAWGMNTEAFF
17 | . | TRBD2 | TRBJ2-1 | TRBV9 | TGTGCCAGCAGCTCGCGGACTAGCGGGCTTGGGGACAATGAGCAGTTCTTC | CASSSRTSGLGDNEQFF
16 | . | TRBD1 | TRBJ1-2 | TRBV14 | TGTGCCAGCAGCCAGTCTCAAACCGGGACAGGGTATGGCTACACCTTC | CASSQSQTGTGYGYTF
14 | . | . | TRBJ1-1 | TRBV9 | TGTGCCAGCAGCGTAGATCCCAGGGTAACTGAAGCTTTCTTT | CASSVDPRVTEAFF
15 | . | . | TRBJ2-3 | TRBV6-5 | TGTGCCAGCAGTCCTCTAGGCGGGAGCACAGATACGCAGTATTTT | CASSPLGGSTDTQYF
15 | . | TRBD2 | TRBJ2-5 | TRBV19 | TGTGCCAGTAGTAGAACCGGGGGGGCCGGGGAGACCCAGTACTTC | CASSRTGGAGETQYF
12 | . | . | TRBJ2-1 | TRBV5-5 | TGTGCCAGCAGCTTCGGATACAATGAGCAGTTCTTC | CASSFGYNEQFF
16 | . | TRBD2 | TRBJ2-5 | TRBV30 | TGTGCCTGGAGTGAGGGGAGGGGCTGGTACCAAGAGACCCAGTACTTC | CAWSEGRGWYQETQYF
12 | . | . | TRBJ1-1 | TRBV28 | TGTGCCAGCAGTTTACAGGGCACTGAAGCTTTCTTT | CASSLQGTEAFF
13 | . | . | TRBJ1-3 | TRBV4-2 | TGTGCCAGCAGCCGTATGTCTGGAAACACCATATATTTT | CASSRMSGNTIYF
11 | . | . | TRBJ2-7 | TRBV2 | TGTGCCAGCAGTGAACGAGGCGAGCAGTACTTC | CASSERGEQYF
18 | . | TRBD1 | TRBJ2-3 | TRBV5-1 | TGCGCCAGCAGCTTGGGAAGGGGACAGGGGGTTTTTACAGATACGCAGTATTTT | CASSLGRGQGVFTDTQYF